The sequence of this T cell receptor beta chain was determined in a study of blood T cell repertoires in COVID-19. The overall study: Some COVID-19 samples were acute and others convalescent; all came from the United States, Italy and Spain.

Sequencing used immunoSEQ multiplex PCR; TCRdb keeps in-frame clones, though not all of them. The sample holds approximately 200,000 clones, around nine tenths seen once. The V and J ends lost 5 bases and 3 bases, in that order; junction bases with no gene match: 5. The CDR3 loop spans 14 amino acids. Germline lookup yields CDR1 SGHVS and CDR2 FQNEAQ. Sequenced sample: peripheral blood. This sequence was found in a man aged 60 to 75 who had recovered from COVID-19. This rearrangement joins TRBV7-8 to TRBJ1-2, with 8 bases aligning to TRBD1. The CDR3 is CASSAQGGDYGYTF. The CDR3 bases are TGTGCCAGCAGCGCACAGGGGGGGGACTATGGCTACACCTTC.